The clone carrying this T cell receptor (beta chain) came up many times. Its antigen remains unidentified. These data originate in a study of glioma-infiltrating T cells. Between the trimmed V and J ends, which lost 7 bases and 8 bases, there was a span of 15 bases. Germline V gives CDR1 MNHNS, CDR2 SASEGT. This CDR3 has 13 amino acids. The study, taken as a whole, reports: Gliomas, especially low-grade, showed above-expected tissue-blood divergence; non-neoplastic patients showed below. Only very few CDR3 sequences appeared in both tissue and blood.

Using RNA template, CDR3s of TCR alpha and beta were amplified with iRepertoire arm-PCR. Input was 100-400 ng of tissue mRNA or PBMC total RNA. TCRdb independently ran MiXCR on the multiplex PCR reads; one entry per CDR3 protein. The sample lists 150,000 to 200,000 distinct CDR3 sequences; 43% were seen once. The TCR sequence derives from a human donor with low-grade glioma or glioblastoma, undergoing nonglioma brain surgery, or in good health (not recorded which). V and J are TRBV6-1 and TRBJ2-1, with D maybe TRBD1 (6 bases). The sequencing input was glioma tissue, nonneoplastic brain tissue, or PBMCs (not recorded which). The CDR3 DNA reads TGTGCCAGCACAACAGGGTTACGTTATGAGCAGTTCTTC. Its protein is CASTTGLRYEQFF.